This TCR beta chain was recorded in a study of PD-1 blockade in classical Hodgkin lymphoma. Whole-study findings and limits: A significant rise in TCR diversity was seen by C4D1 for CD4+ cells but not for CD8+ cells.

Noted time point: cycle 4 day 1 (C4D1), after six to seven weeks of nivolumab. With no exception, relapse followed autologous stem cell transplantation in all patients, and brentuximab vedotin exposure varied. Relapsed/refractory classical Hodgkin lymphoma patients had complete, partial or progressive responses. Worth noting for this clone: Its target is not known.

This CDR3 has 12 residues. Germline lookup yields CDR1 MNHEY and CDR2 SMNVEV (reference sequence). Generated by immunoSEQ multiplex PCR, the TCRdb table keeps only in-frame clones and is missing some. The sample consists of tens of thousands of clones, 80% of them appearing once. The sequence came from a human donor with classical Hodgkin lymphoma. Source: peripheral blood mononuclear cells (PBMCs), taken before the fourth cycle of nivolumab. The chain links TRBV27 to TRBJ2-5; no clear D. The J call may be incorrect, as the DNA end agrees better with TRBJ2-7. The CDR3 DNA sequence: TGTGCCAGCAGTTTTACGCTGGGCGAGCAGTACTTC. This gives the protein CASSFTLGEQYF.